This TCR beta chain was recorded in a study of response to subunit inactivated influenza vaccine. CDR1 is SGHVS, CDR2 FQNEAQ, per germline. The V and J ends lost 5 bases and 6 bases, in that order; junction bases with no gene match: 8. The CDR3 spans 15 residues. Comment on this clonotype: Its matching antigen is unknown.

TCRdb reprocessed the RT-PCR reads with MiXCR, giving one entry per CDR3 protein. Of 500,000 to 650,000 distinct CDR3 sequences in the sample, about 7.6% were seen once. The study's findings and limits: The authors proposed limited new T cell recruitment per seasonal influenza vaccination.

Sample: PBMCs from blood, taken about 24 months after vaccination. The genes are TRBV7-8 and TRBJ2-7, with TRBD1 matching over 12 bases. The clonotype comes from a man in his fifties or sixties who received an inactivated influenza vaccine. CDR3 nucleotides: TGTGCCAGCAGCCAAAACCGGGGACAGGGGGCCGAGCAGTACTTC. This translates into CASSQNRGQGAEQYF.